The 10 T cell receptor beta chains below come from one sample, sequenced in a study of cytomegalovirus exposure and HLA in healthy donors. It was with 60 Vbeta and 13 Jbeta primers that the PCR ran. Libraries were prepared by immunoSEQ multiplex PCR; TCRdb keeps only in-frame clonotypes and omits some of them. The sample consists of 210,000 or so clones, around 78% of them appearing once. The sequenced material came from PBMCs. The receptors stem from a boy aged 5-17 years in good health and CMV-seronegative.

The rearrangement uses TRBV30 and TRBJ2-2; a weak D match, TRBD2 (7 bases). The V end was cut by 1 base, the J end by 2 bases, with 14 bases between. CDR1 GTSNPN and CDR2 SVGIG come from the germline V gene (reference sequence). The CDR3 is 16 amino acids. In DNA form, the CDR3 reads TGTGCCTGGAGTGGCCGGGGGGCGTCTAACACCGGGGAGCTGTTTTTT. This codes for CAWSGRGASNTGELFF.

The V gene is TRBV30, the J gene TRBJ2-3; no reliable D call. Deletions cut 4 bases from V and 8 bases from J, with 13 bases between. The CDR3 totals 12 residues. Germline V gene data show CDR1 as GTSNPN and CDR2 as SVGIG (reference sequence). Here the CDR3 reads CAWTTYSGTQYF. CDR3 bases: TGTGCCTGGACCACCTACTCGGGTACGCAGTATTTT.

This clone showed up just once. The chain carries TRBV7-6 and TRBJ2-7; 9 bases are a match to TRBD1. The junction had 5 bases not matched to a gene; V was cut back by 5 bases and J by 6 bases. Germline V gene data show CDR1 as SGHVS and CDR2 as FNYEAQ. The CDR3 is 13 residues long. The CDR3 is CASSTRTGAEQYF. The CDR3 DNA follows: TGTGCCAGCAGCACAAGGACAGGGGCCGAGCAGTACTTC.

This clone came up once. The chain is built from TRBV5-6 and TRBJ1-2; D is unclear. Trimming removed 2 bases at V and 13 bases at J, with 15 bases between. This CDR3 comprises 12 residues. Germline V gene lookup returns CDR1 SGHDT and CDR2 YYEEEE. For the CDR3, the DNA is TGTGCCAGCAGCTTCTTTGGCACGCTGTGCACCTTC. The encoded protein is CASSFFGTLCTF.

V gene TRBV6-6 combines with J gene TRBJ2-1; tentatively, D is TRBD2 (5 bases). V was shortened by 0 bases and J by 4 bases, with 7 bases between the two germline ends. Germline lookup yields CDR1 MNHNY and CDR2 SVGAGI (reference sequence). The CDR3 consists of 14 residues. DNA for the CDR3: TGTGCCAGCAGTTACTCGGGCGGGTACAATGAGCAGTTCTTC. Translation: CASSYSGGYNEQFF.

The chain links TRBV13 to TRBJ2-1; tentatively, D is TRBD1 (5 bases). Germline values: CDR1 PRHDT, CDR2 FYEKMQ (reference sequence). With 0 bases removed from V and 10 bases from J, the gap between germline ends came to 7 bases. CDR3 size: 12 residues. The CDR3 loop is CASSLGRVEQFF. CDR3 nucleotide sequence: TGTGCCAGCAGCTTAGGCAGGGTAGAGCAGTTCTTC.

This clone was seen a handful of times. The chain couples TRBV7-9 to TRBJ1-2, with 9 bases lining up with TRBD1. The ends lost 5 bases at V and 10 bases at J; junction bases unmatched: 8. This CDR3 has 13 residues. The germline V gene has CDR1 SEHNR and CDR2 FQNEAQ (reference sequence). CDR3 region: CASSLIRTGDYTF. Here the CDR3 DNA reads TGTGCCAGCAGCCTCATCAGGACAGGGGACTACACCTTC.

The V and J genes are TRBV6-6 and TRBJ2-1, with TRBD2 matching over 7 bases. The CDR3 is made up of 13 amino acids. J gave up 9 bases and V 2 bases, and 4 bases lay outside the gene matches. In germline, CDR1 is MNHNY, CDR2 SVGAGI (reference sequence). CDR3 sequence: CASSYPPGGEQFF. Here the CDR3 DNA reads TGTGCCAGCAGTTACCCCCCGGGGGGTGAGCAGTTCTTC.

The rearrangement links TRBV27 to TRBJ2-7, with 8 bases identical to TRBD1. V shed 5 bases, J shed 3 bases, and the junction held 3 bases outside the gene matches. Germline V gene lookup returns CDR1 MNHEY and CDR2 SMNVEV (reference sequence). CDR3 length equals 13 residues. The CDR3 DNA sequence: TGTGCCAGCAGTAGACAGGGGAACTACGAGCAGTACTTC. Translating gives CASSRQGNYEQYF.

V gene TRBV7-9 combines with J gene TRBJ2-5; 10 nucleotides align to TRBD1. CDR3 length: 16 residues. Germline loops: CDR1 SEHNR, CDR2 FQNEAQ (reference sequence). J was trimmed by 0 bases and V by 1 base; bases with no gene match: 2. For the CDR3, the DNA is TGTGCCAGCAGCTTAGGGGGACAGGGGTACCAAGAGACCCAGTACTTC. Translation gives CASSLGGQGYQETQYF.